This TCR beta chain was recorded in a study of cytomegalovirus exposure and HLA in healthy donors. The CDR3 sequence is 14 residues long. Germline CDR1 reads MNHNS; CDR2 reads SASEGT. V gave up 1 base and J gave up 6 bases, with 12 bases separating them. It was with 60 Vbeta and 13 Jbeta primers that the PCR ran. Sequencing was performed with immunoSEQ multiplex PCR; in TCRdb, only in-frame clones are kept and a portion is missing. Here the sample spans 180,000 or so clones, roughly 74% being singletons. The source of this sequence is a female donor in good health and CMV-seronegative. The chain recombines TRBV6-1 with TRBJ1-1; the D is unclear. Sequenced material: PBMCs. The CDR3 DNA follows: TGTGCCAGCAGTGAAGTACAGCTGGGTGCTGAAGCTTTCTTT. It specifies CASSEVQLGAEAFF.